This T cell receptor beta chain was identified in a study of cytomegalovirus exposure and HLA in healthy donors listed by TCRdb under 2017. About the investigation overall: The 666 repertoires of the first cohort and the 95 to 150 validation repertoires were produced on the same platform, according to a later analysis. The study was designed to test whether signatures of past pathogen exposure could be identified by cataloging public T cell receptors. A separate validation cohort of over 95 different subjects was used in addition to the roughly 720-subject first cohort. High-throughput TCR immunosequencing, statistical association of individual TCRs with disease status, and machine learning were combined to predict cytomegalovirus infection status.

The donors were included in the validation cohort of approximately 120 subjects, a group kept apart from the roughly 700-subject first cohort. Results and caveats for the whole study, not just this receptor: The study gave a list of over 150 TCR beta chains associated with cytomegalovirus. According to the authors, the approach could potentially be generalized to other disease states and immunological phenotypes. Three of the identified cytomegalovirus-associated TCR beta chains were confirmed in vitro to be specific for cytomegalovirus antigens. Across donors, most TCR sequences were observed very rarely, whereas some public TCRs were present in many individuals. All 120 or so repertoires were used to score co-occurrence in the validation cohort in a later analysis, because that analysis had no HLA typing for the cohort. The classifier was reported to diagnose cytomegalovirus status with high specificity and sensitivity in both the original cohort and the validation cohort. Subsequent analysis determined that TCRs grouped into clusters in the first cohort also showed a tendency toward co-occurrence across the 120 or so validation repertoires, and approximately 94% of cluster scores exceeded 0.

This clone was seen more than once but under ten times. Its target antigen remains unknown. The input lacks base qualities; no much larger clone sits a single base away. CDR1 SGHRS and CDR2 YFSETQ were looked up in the germline V gene. The germline V end is reduced by 0 bases and the J end by 8 bases; junction bases left unmatched: 5. Including cysteine and phenylalanine, the CDR3 has 15 amino acids. Only the CDR3 DNA is retained, 45 bases long and in frame from the first base. Library preparation was by the immunoSEQ multiplex PCR assay. In the original analysis: A statistical classification framework was built for diagnosing cytomegalovirus status from the catalog of TCR beta chain sequences. TCRdb stores this immuneACCESS table with in-frame sequences only. Part of the clones is absent; in the studies checked, under half of the shortfall reflects unresolved V genes, and no reason is known for the rest. That table supplies the V and J calls and clone size; D and trimming were determined from the DNA. Within this sample are 250,000 to 400,000 clones, with over 75% of them counted one time only. Clones ranked in the top ten supply over 0.9% of the sample.

This receptor was taken from a man aged 25 to 40 in good health and CMV-seronegative. Sequencing was carried out using PBMCs. Here the chain combines TRBV5-1 and TRBJ1-6, with 7 central nucleotides matching TRBD1. The CDR3 reads as follows: CASSLGGTVYSPLHF. In nucleotide form, the sequence is TGCGCCAGCAGCTTGGGAGGGACAGTCTATTCACCCCTCCACTTT.